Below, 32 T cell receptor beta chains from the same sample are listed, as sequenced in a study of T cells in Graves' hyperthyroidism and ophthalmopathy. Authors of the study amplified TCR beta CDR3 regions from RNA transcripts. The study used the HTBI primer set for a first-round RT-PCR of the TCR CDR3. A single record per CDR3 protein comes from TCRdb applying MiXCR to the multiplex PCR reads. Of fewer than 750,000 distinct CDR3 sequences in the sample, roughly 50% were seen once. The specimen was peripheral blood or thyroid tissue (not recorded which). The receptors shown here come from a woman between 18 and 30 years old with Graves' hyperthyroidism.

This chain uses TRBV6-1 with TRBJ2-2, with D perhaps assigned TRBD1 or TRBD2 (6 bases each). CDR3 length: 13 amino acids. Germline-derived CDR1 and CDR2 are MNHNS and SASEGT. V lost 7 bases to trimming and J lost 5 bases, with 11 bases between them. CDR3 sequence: CASTGGSTGELFF. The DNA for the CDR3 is TGTGCCAGCACCGGGGGCAGTACCGGGGAGCTGTTTTTT.

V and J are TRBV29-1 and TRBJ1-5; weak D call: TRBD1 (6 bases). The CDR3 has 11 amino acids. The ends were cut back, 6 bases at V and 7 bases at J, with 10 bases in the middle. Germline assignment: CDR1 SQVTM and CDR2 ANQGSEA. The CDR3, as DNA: TGCAGCGTCAAGGGGGGGCAGCCCCAGCATTTT. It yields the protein CSVKGGQPQHF. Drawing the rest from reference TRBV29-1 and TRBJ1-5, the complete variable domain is SAVISQKPSRDICQRGTSLTIQCQVDSQVTMMFWYRQQPGQSLTLIATANQGSEATYESGFVIDKFPISRPNLTFSTLTVSNMSPEDSSIYLCSVKGGQPQHFGDGTRLSIL.

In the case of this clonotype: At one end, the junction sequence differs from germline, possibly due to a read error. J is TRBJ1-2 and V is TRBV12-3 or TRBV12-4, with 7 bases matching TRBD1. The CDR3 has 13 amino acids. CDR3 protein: CASSLQGSYGFTF. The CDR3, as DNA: TGTGCCAGCAGTCTACAGGGGTCCTATGGCTTCACCTTC.

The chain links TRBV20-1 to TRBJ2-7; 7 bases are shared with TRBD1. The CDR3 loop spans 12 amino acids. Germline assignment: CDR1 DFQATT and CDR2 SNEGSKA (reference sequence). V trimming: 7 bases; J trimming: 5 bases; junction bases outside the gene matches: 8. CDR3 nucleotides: TGCAGTGAACCGGGGACAGATCACGAGCAGTACTTC. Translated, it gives CSEPGTDHEQYF.

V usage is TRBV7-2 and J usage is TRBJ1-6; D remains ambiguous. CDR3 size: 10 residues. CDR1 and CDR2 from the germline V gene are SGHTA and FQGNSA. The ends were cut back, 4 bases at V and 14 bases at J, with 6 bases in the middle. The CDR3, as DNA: TGTGCCAGCAGCTCCGGAGCCCTCCACTTT. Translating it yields CASSSGALHF.

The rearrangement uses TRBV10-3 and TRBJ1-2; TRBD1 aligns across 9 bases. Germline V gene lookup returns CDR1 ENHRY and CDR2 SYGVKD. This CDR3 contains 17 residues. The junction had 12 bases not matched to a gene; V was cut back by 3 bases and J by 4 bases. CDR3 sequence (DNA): TGTGCCATCAGTGATCCCGGGACAGGGATCCGAGGCTATGGCTACACCTTC. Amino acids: CAISDPGTGIRGYGYTF.

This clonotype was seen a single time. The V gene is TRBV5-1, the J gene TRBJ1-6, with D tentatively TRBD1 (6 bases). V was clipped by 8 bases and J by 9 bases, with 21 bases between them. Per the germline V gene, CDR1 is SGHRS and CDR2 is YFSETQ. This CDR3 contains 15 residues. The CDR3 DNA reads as TGCGCCAGTAGGCCGGGGGGCACGAGGGCTTCACCCCTCCACTTT. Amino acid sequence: CASRPGGTRASPLHF.

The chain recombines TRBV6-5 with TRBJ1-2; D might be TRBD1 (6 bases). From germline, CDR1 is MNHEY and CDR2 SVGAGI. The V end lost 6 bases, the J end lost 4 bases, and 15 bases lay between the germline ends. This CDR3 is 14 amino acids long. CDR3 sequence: CASSQGGGPYGYTF. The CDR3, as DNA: TGTGCCAGCAGCCAAGGGGGGGGCCCCTATGGCTACACCTTC.

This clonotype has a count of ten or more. The CDR3 DNA is TGCAGTGTCGCGGCGGGAATACCTTCTGGTGGGGAGCTGTTTTTT. Encoded protein: CSVAAGIPSGGELFF. The chain joins TRBV20-1 to TRBJ2-2; the D gene is possibly TRBD2 (6 bases). With 7 bases removed from V and 8 bases from J, the gap between germline ends came to 23 bases. The CDR3 totals 15 residues. Per the germline V gene, CDR1 is DFQATT and CDR2 is SNEGSKA (reference sequence).

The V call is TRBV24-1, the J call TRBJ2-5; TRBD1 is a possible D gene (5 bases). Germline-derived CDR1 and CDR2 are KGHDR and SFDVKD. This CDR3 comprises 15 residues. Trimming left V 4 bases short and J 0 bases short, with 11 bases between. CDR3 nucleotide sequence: TGTGCCACCAGTGACCTGACAGCGTACCAAGAGACCCAGTACTTC. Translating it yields CATSDLTAYQETQYF.

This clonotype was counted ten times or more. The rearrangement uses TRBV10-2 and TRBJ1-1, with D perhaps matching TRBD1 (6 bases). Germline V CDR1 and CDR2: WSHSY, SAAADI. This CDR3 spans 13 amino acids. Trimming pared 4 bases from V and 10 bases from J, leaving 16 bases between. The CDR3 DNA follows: TGCGCCAGCAGTGCGGTGGAAGGGGGGAGAGCTTTCTTT. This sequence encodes CASSAVEGGRAFF.

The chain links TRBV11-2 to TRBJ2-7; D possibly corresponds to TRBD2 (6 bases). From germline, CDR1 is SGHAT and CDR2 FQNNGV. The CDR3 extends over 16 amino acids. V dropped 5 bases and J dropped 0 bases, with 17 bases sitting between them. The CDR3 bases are TGTGCCAGCAGCCTATCAGCGGGCTATTTCTCCTACGAGCAGTACTTC. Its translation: CASSLSAGYFSYEQYF.

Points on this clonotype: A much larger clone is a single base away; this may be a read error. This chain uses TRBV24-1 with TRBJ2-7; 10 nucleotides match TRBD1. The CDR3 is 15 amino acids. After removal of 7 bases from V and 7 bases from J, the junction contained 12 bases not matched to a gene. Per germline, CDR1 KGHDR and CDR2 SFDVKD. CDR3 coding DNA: TGTGCCACCAGCGTTCGGGACAGGGGTTCGAATGAGCAGTACTTC. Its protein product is CATSVRDRGSNEQYF.

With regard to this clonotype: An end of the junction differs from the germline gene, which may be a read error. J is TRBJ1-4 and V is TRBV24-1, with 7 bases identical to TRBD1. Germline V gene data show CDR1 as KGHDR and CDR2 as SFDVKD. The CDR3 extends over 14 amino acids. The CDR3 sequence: CATSEGAINEKLFF. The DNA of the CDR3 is TGTGCCACCTCTGAGGGGGCAATTAATGAAAAACTGTTCTTT.

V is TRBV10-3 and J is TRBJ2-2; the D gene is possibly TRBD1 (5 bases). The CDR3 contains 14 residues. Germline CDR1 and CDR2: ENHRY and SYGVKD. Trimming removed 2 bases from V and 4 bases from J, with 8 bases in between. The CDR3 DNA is TGTGCCATCAGTGAGGACAGTATCACCGGGGAGCTGTTTTTT. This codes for CAISEDSITGELFF.

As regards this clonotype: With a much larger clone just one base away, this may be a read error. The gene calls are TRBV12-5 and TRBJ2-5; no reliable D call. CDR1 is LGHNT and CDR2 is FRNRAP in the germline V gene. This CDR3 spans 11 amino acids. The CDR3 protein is CVSALLETQYF. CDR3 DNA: TGTGTTAGTGCCCTCCTAGAGACCCAGTACTTC.

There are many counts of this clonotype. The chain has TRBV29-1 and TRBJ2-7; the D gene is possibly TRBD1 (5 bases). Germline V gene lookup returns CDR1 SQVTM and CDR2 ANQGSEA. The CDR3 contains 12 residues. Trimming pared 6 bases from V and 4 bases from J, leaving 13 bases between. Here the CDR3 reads CSVSLDRYEQYF. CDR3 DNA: TGCAGCGTCTCCCTCGACAGATACGAGCAGTACTTC.

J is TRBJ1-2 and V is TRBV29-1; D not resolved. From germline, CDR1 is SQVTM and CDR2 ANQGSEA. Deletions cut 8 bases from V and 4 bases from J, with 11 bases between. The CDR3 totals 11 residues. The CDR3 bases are TGCAGCAACGGTGGCTCCTATGGCTACACCTTC. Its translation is CSNGGSYGYTF.

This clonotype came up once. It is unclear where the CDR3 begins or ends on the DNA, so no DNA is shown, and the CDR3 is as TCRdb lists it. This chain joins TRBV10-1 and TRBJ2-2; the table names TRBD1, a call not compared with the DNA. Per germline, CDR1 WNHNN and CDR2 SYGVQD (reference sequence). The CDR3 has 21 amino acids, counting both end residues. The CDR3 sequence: CASSLGSGANVLTFGAGELFF.

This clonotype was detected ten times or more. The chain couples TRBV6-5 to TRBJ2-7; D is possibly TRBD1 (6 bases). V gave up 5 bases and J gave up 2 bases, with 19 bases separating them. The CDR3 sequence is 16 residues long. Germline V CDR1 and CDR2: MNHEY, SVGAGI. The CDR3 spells CASSAIAGAQTYEQYF. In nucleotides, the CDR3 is TGTGCCAGCAGTGCCATTGCAGGGGCCCAGACCTACGAGCAGTACTTC.

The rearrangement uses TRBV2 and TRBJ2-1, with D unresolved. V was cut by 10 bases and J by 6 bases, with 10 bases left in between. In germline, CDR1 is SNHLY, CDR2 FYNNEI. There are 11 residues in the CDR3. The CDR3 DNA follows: TGTGCCACCCTAAGACTCAATGAGCAGTTCTTC. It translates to CATLRLNEQFF.

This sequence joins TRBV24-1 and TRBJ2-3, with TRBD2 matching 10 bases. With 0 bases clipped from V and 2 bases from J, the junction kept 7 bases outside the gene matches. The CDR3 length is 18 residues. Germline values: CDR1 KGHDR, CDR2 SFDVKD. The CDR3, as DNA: TGTGCCACCAGTGATTTGCCAGCGGGAGGGCGGGCCACAGATACGCAGTATTTT. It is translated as CATSDLPAGGRATDTQYF.

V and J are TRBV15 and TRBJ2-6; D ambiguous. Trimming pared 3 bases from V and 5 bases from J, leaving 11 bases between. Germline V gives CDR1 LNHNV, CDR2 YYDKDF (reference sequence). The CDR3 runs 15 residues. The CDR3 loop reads CATSSPLGRANVLTF. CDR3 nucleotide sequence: TGTGCCACCAGCAGCCCCCTAGGGAGGGCCAACGTCCTGACTTTC.

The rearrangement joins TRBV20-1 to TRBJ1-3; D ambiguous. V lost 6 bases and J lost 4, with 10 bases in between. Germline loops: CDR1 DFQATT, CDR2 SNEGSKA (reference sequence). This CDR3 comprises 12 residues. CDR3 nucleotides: TGCAGTGCCTCTCCGGTGGGAAACACCATATATTTT. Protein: CSASPVGNTIYF.

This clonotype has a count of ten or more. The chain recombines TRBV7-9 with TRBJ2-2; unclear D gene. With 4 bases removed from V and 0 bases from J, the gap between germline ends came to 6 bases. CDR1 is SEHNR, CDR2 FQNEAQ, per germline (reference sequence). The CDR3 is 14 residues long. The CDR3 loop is CASSSDTNTGELFF. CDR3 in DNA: TGTGCCAGCAGCTCCGACACGAACACCGGGGAGCTGTTTTTT.

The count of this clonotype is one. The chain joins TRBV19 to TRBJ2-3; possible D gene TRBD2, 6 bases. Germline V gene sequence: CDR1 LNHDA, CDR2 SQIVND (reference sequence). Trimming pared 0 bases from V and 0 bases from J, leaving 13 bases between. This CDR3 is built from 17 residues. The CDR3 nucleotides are TGTGCCAGTAGTATAGATAGCGGTCATCGGAGCACAGATACGCAGTATTTT. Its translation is CASSIDSGHRSTDTQYF.

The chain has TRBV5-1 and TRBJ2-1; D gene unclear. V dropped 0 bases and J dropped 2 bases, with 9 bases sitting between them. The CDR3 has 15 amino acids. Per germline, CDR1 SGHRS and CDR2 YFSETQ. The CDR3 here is CASSLALVAYNEQFF. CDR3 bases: TGCGCCAGCAGCTTGGCCTTGGTAGCCTACAATGAGCAGTTCTTC.

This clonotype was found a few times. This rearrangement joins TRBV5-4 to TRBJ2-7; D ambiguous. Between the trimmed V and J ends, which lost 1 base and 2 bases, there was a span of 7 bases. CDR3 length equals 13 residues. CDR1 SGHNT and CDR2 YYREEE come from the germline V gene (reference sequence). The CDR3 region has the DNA TGTGCCAGCAGCTTGAGGTTCGCCTACGAGCAGTACTTC. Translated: CASSLRFAYEQYF.

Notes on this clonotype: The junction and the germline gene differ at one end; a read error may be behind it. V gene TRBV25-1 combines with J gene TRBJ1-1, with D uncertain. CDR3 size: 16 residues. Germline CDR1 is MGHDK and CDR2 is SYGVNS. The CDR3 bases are TGCAGTGCTAGAGAATGGAGGAGAGACATGAACACTGAAGCTTTCTTT. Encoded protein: CSAREWRRDMNTEAFF.

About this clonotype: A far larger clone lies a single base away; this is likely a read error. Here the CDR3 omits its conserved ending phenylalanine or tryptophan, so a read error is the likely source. The CDR3 nucleotides read TGTGCCAGCAGCCCTGACAGGGGGGGCACTGAAGCTTTCCTT. Its translation is CASSPDRGGTEAFL. The V gene is TRBV7-2, the J gene TRBJ1-1; TRBD1 matches at 9 bases. Germline V gene data show CDR1 as SGHTA and CDR2 as FQGNSA. Losses at the gene ends were 5 bases for V and 4 bases for J; bases not matched to a gene: 5. The CDR3 consists of 14 residues.

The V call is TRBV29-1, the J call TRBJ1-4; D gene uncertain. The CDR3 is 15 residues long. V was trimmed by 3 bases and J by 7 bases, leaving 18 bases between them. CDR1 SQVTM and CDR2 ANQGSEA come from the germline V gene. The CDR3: CSVELAGGPGEKLFF. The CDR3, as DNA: TGCAGCGTTGAGCTAGCGGGAGGGCCGGGTGAAAAACTGTTTTTT.

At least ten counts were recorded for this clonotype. The CDR3 region is CASSSGRATGELFF. DNA for the CDR3: TGTGCCAGCAGTAGCGGGAGGGCCACCGGGGAGCTGTTTTTT. The rearrangement joins TRBV6-2 or TRBV6-3 to TRBJ2-2; the match to TRBD2 covers 10 bases. J was trimmed by 4 bases and V by 5 bases; bases with no gene match: 1. Germline loops: CDR1 MNHEY, CDR2 SVGEGT. This CDR3 comprises 14 residues.